These T cell receptor beta chains were read from a single sample in a study of OX40 agonist ivuxolimab in advanced cancers. Assay used: immunoSEQ multiplex PCR; TCRdb lists only in-frame clones, some missing. There are over 55,000 clones in the sample; around 86% occur only once, and roughly 4% lies in the top ten. The starting material was CD4+ or CD8+ T cells sorted from blood, obtained in a trial of the OX40 agonist ivuxolimab. The receptors stem from an adult with an advanced solid tumor such as melanoma, head and neck, liver or kidney cancer. Both conserved end residues are part of each CDR3. Fields, in order: D gene, clone size, J gene, V gene, CDR3 DNA, CDR3 protein. A D gene is named only where the DNA matches it firmly. Part of the rows lack a size; the others show once, few, many or a class for expanded clones.

D gene: -; clone size: -; J gene: TRBJ1-1; V gene: TRBV18; CDR3 DNA: TGTGCCAGCTCACCGGGGACTGGAGACGCTGAAGCTTTCTTT; CDR3 protein: CASSPGTGDAEAFF
D gene: -; clone size: -; J gene: TRBJ2-7; V gene: TRBV9; CDR3 DNA: TGTGCCAGCAGCGAAGCTCCCCAATACGAGCAGTACTTC; CDR3 protein: CASSEAPQYEQYF
D gene: TRBD2; clone size: -; J gene: TRBJ2-1; V gene: TRBV5-1; CDR3 DNA: TGCGCCAGCAGGCCAATAGCGGGGGGCAACAATGAGCAGTTCTTC; CDR3 protein: CASRPIAGGNNEQFF
D gene: TRBD1; clone size: -; J gene: TRBJ2-7; V gene: TRBV10-3; CDR3 DNA: TGTGCCACCGGGACAGGGGGCCACGAGCAGTACTTC; CDR3 protein: CATGTGGHEQYF
D gene: TRBD1; clone size: -; J gene: TRBJ1-4; V gene: TRBV5-1; CDR3 DNA: TGCGCCAGCAGCTTGGGACAGGGGGAGGAAAAACTGTTTTTT; CDR3 protein: CASSLGQGEEKLFF
D gene: -; clone size: -; J gene: TRBJ1-1; V gene: TRBV30; CDR3 DNA: TGTGCCTGGGGGACACAGGTCGGGACTGAAGCTTTCTTT; CDR3 protein: CAWGTQVGTEAFF
D gene: -; clone size: -; J gene: TRBJ1-1; V gene: TRBV27; CDR3 DNA: TGTGCCAGCAGTGCGCCCGAAGGAAACACTGAAGCTTTCTTT; CDR3 protein: CASSAPEGNTEAFF
D gene: -; clone size: -; J gene: TRBJ2-5; V gene: TRBV15; CDR3 DNA: TGTGCCACGACCCGGGGCGAAGAGACCCAGTACTTC; CDR3 protein: CATTRGEETQYF
D gene: -; clone size: once; J gene: TRBJ1-1; V gene: TRBV7-2; CDR3 DNA: TGTGCCAGCAGCTCGCAGGGGACCATGAACACTGAAGCTTTCTTT; CDR3 protein: CASSSQGTMNTEAFF
D gene: -; clone size: -; J gene: TRBJ1-4; V gene: TRBV25-1; CDR3 DNA: TGTGCCAGCAGTGAGGCAGCAACTAATGAAAAACTGTTTTTT; CDR3 protein: CASSEAATNEKLFF
D gene: -; clone size: -; J gene: TRBJ1-5; V gene: TRBV2; CDR3 DNA: TGTGCCAGCAGTGCCTACAGGGCCAATCAGCCCCAGCATTTT; CDR3 protein: CASSAYRANQPQHF
D gene: -; clone size: -; J gene: TRBJ1-4; V gene: TRBV7-8; CDR3 DNA: TGTGCCAGCAGCCTCATCGGGAAAGGGATGGGAAAACTGTTTTTT; CDR3 protein: CASSLIGKGMGKLFF
D gene: -; clone size: -; J gene: TRBJ2-2; V gene: TRBV7-2; CDR3 DNA: TGTGCCAGCAGCCCTTTACTCTCGAACACCGGGGAGCTGTTTTTT; CDR3 protein: CASSPLLSNTGELFF
D gene: TRBD1; clone size: -; J gene: TRBJ2-7; V gene: TRBV5-5; CDR3 DNA: TGTGCCAGCAGCTTGGGGACAGGTTTAGGGGAGCAGTACTTC; CDR3 protein: CASSLGTGLGEQYF
D gene: -; clone size: -; J gene: TRBJ1-1; V gene: TRBV7-2; CDR3 DNA: TGTGCCAGCAGCTTAGCAGGGGTCACTGAAGCTTTCTTT; CDR3 protein: CASSLAGVTEAFF
D gene: TRBD2; clone size: -; J gene: TRBJ2-1; V gene: TRBV11-3; CDR3 DNA: TGTGCCAGCAGCCTCACTAGCGGGGGGAACAATGAGCAGTTCTTC; CDR3 protein: CASSLTSGGNNEQFF
D gene: TRBD1; clone size: -; J gene: TRBJ2-1; V gene: TRBV27; CDR3 DNA: TGTGCCAGCAGTTTATCGAGGGACAGATACAATGAGCAGTTCTTC; CDR3 protein: CASSLSRDRYNEQFF
D gene: -; clone size: once; J gene: TRBJ1-1; V gene: TRBV7-9; CDR3 DNA: TGTGCCAGCAGCTTAACCGGGACTGAAGCTTTCTTT; CDR3 protein: CASSLTGTEAFF
D gene: -; clone size: -; J gene: TRBJ2-1; V gene: TRBV19; CDR3 DNA: TGTGCCAGTAGTAGGGACAACTACAATGAGCAGTTCTTC; CDR3 protein: CASSRDNYNEQFF
D gene: -; clone size: -; J gene: TRBJ1-1; V gene: TRBV18; CDR3 DNA: TGTGCCAGCTCCCCCATACTGGAGTACACTGAAGCTTTCTTT; CDR3 protein: CASSPILEYTEAFF
D gene: -; clone size: -; J gene: TRBJ2-7; V gene: TRBV6-6; CDR3 DNA: TGTGCCAGCAGTAAGGGACACCGAGGCTGGGAGCAGTACTTC; CDR3 protein: CASSKGHRGWEQYF
D gene: -; clone size: -; J gene: TRBJ2-7; V gene: TRBV4-3; CDR3 DNA: TGCGCCAGCAGCCAAGATCCCAGGGAAGCCCGCACTTACGAGCAGTACTTC; CDR3 protein: CASSQDPREARTYEQYF
D gene: TRBD2; clone size: -; J gene: TRBJ2-1; V gene: TRBV11-1; CDR3 DNA: TGTGCCAGTGGGACTAGCGGGGGGGAGCGCCCCCGGACCTACAATGAGCAGTTCTTC; CDR3 protein: CASGTSGGERPRTYNEQFF
D gene: -; clone size: few; J gene: TRBJ1-5; V gene: TRBV9; CDR3 DNA: TGTGCCAGCAGCGAAACAGACTTTAGCAATCAGCCCCAGCATTTT; CDR3 protein: CASSETDFSNQPQHF
D gene: -; clone size: -; J gene: TRBJ2-7; V gene: TRBV4-3; CDR3 DNA: TGCGCCAGCAGCCAAGAATGGGGGGCAGGCGAGCAGTACTTC; CDR3 protein: CASSQEWGAGEQYF
D gene: -; clone size: -; J gene: TRBJ2-5; V gene: TRBV4-1; CDR3 DNA: TGCGCCAGCAGCCTCCAAGAAACAGTCCCCCCATGGTACTTC; CDR3 protein: CASSLQETVPPWYF
D gene: -; clone size: -; J gene: TRBJ1-6; V gene: TRBV6-4; CDR3 DNA: TGTGCCAGCAGTAGACAGGCAGAGTATAATTCACCCCTCCACTTT; CDR3 protein: CASSRQAEYNSPLHF
D gene: -; clone size: once; J gene: TRBJ1-5; V gene: TRBV29-1; CDR3 DNA: TGCAGCGTTGGAGACCTTACGGATCAGCCCCAGCATTTT; CDR3 protein: CSVGDLTDQPQHF
D gene: TRBD1; clone size: -; J gene: TRBJ1-1; V gene: TRBV4-2; CDR3 DNA: TGTGCCAGCGGCTCCGGGACAGACTTGAACACTGAAGCTTTCTTT; CDR3 protein: CASGSGTDLNTEAFF
D gene: TRBD2; clone size: -; J gene: TRBJ2-3; V gene: TRBV13; CDR3 DNA: TGTGCCAGCAGCTTCTCCCTGCGGGGGGGGAGCACAGATACGCAGTATTTT; CDR3 protein: CASSFSLRGGSTDTQYF
D gene: -; clone size: -; J gene: TRBJ2-5; V gene: TRBV14; CDR3 DNA: TGTGCCAGCAGCCGTCTCGGCGCCACAAGGCAAGAGACCCAGTACTTC; CDR3 protein: CASSRLGATRQETQYF
D gene: -; clone size: few; J gene: TRBJ1-1; V gene: TRBV2; CDR3 DNA: TGTGCCAGCAGTGAAAATGGGGTGGAACAAGCTTTCTTT; CDR3 protein: CASSENGVEQAFF
D gene: TRBD1; clone size: -; J gene: TRBJ1-4; V gene: TRBV4-1; CDR3 DNA: TGCGCCAGCAGCCAAGCTGGACAGGGGGGTGAAAAACTGTTTTTT; CDR3 protein: CASSQAGQGGEKLFF
D gene: -; clone size: -; J gene: TRBJ1-2; V gene: TRBV11-2; CDR3 DNA: TGTGCCAGCAGCCCTCGGGGCCCCTATGGCTACACCTTC; CDR3 protein: CASSPRGPYGYTF
D gene: TRBD1; clone size: once; J gene: TRBJ1-1; V gene: TRBV18; CDR3 DNA: TGTGCCAGCTCCGCAGGACAGGGGACCACTGAAGCTTTCTTT; CDR3 protein: CASSAGQGTTEAFF
D gene: -; clone size: once; J gene: TRBJ2-3; V gene: TRBV12-5; CDR3 DNA: TGTGCTACCAACCTTGTGGTAGATACGCAGTATTTT; CDR3 protein: CATNLVVDTQYF
D gene: -; clone size: -; J gene: TRBJ1-1; V gene: TRBV7-9; CDR3 DNA: TGTGCCAGCAGCTTAGGCACCAATATGAACACTGAAGCTTTCTTT; CDR3 protein: CASSLGTNMNTEAFF
D gene: -; clone size: -; J gene: TRBJ2-2; V gene: TRBV29-1; CDR3 DNA: TGCAGCGTTGATAAGATCCTGGACACCGGGGAGCTGTTTTTT; CDR3 protein: CSVDKILDTGELFF
D gene: -; clone size: -; J gene: TRBJ2-3; V gene: TRBV18; CDR3 DNA: TGTGCCAGCTCACGTAGCGGTCTAACAGATACGCAGTATTTT; CDR3 protein: CASSRSGLTDTQYF
D gene: TRBD2; clone size: -; J gene: TRBJ2-3; V gene: TRBV9; CDR3 DNA: TGTGCCAGCAGTCCGACTAGCGGGGGGTCGATCCGCACAGATACGCAGTATTTT; CDR3 protein: CASSPTSGGSIRTDTQYF
D gene: TRBD1; clone size: -; J gene: TRBJ1-3; V gene: TRBV5-1; CDR3 DNA: TGCGCCAGCAGCTTAGGGACAGATAGAAACACCATATATTTT; CDR3 protein: CASSLGTDRNTIYF
D gene: -; clone size: -; J gene: TRBJ2-4; V gene: TRBV5-6; CDR3 DNA: TGTGCCAGCAACCTGGGACAACTAAACTGGAACATTCAGTACTTC; CDR3 protein: CASNLGQLNWNIQYF
D gene: -; clone size: few; J gene: TRBJ2-7; V gene: TRBV30; CDR3 DNA: TGTGCCTGGAGGGGTGGCAGACCCTACGAGCAGTACTTC; CDR3 protein: CAWRGGRPYEQYF
D gene: -; clone size: -; J gene: TRBJ2-2; V gene: TRBV6-1; CDR3 DNA: TGTGCCACCCGGCAGGGGCCCGCGAACACCGGGGAGCTGTTTTTT; CDR3 protein: CATRQGPANTGELFF
D gene: TRBD1; clone size: -; J gene: TRBJ1-1; V gene: TRBV27; CDR3 DNA: TGTGCCAGCAGGGACAGGGATGCCACTGAAGCTTTCTTT; CDR3 protein: CASRDRDATEAFF
D gene: -; clone size: -; J gene: TRBJ2-5; V gene: TRBV5-6; CDR3 DNA: TGTGCCACCAAAAACGACGATCAGAGGACCCAGTACTTC; CDR3 protein: CATKNDDQRTQYF
D gene: -; clone size: -; J gene: TRBJ1-2; V gene: TRBV7-3; CDR3 DNA: TGTGCCAGCAGCTTAATGGCGGGATCAGCGGGTGGCTACACCTTC; CDR3 protein: CASSLMAGSAGGYTF
D gene: -; clone size: -; J gene: TRBJ2-5; V gene: TRBV2; CDR3 DNA: TGTGCCAGCAAAAGATTGAGAGAAGAGACCCAGTACTTC; CDR3 protein: CASKRLREETQYF
D gene: TRBD1; clone size: -; J gene: TRBJ2-7; V gene: TRBV9; CDR3 DNA: TGTGCCAGCAGCCCCCGGGACAGGGCTTACGAGCAGTACTTC; CDR3 protein: CASSPRDRAYEQYF
D gene: TRBD1; clone size: -; J gene: TRBJ1-5; V gene: TRBV18; CDR3 DNA: TGTGCCAGCTCTGGACAGGGGTGGGATCAGCCCCAGCATTTT; CDR3 protein: CASSGQGWDQPQHF
D gene: TRBD1; clone size: -; J gene: TRBJ1-2; V gene: TRBV5-1; CDR3 DNA: TGCGCCAGCAGCGCGACAGGGTTGGATGGCTACACCTTC; CDR3 protein: CASSATGLDGYTF
D gene: -; clone size: -; J gene: TRBJ2-2; V gene: TRBV5-6; CDR3 DNA: TGTGCCAGCAGCTTGAAAGCTACCGGGGAGCTGTTTTTT; CDR3 protein: CASSLKATGELFF
D gene: -; clone size: -; J gene: TRBJ1-4; V gene: TRBV4-1; CDR3 DNA: TGCGCCAGCAGGACCTCGGCCGGACAGCCAAATGAAAAACTGTTTTTT; CDR3 protein: CASRTSAGQPNEKLFF
D gene: -; clone size: -; J gene: TRBJ1-5; V gene: TRBV4-3; CDR3 DNA: TGCGCCAGCAGCCAAGATCTGCCTCAAGGGCGCAATCAGCCCCAGCATTTT; CDR3 protein: CASSQDLPQGRNQPQHF
D gene: -; clone size: few; J gene: TRBJ1-5; V gene: TRBV4-2; CDR3 DNA: TGTGCCAGCAGCCAAGGTGGGGAGCCCCAGCATTTT; CDR3 protein: CASSQGGEPQHF
D gene: -; clone size: -; J gene: TRBJ1-2; V gene: TRBV2; CDR3 DNA: TGTGCCAGCAGCCGAAACCCCTCCGGGCAGCTCAACTATGGCTACACCTTC; CDR3 protein: CASSRNPSGQLNYGYTF
D gene: TRBD1; clone size: -; J gene: TRBJ1-5; V gene: TRBV19; CDR3 DNA: TGTGCCAGTATGAACAGGGGGGGTCAGCCCCAGCATTTT; CDR3 protein: CASMNRGGQPQHF
D gene: -; clone size: -; J gene: TRBJ2-7; V gene: TRBV11-3; CDR3 DNA: TGTGCCAGCAGCCCCCTGGGGTTGAGCTCCTACGAGCAGTACTTC; CDR3 protein: CASSPLGLSSYEQYF
D gene: -; clone size: -; J gene: TRBJ1-5; V gene: TRBV7-8; CDR3 DNA: TGTGCCAGCAGCTCTAGGGTTAATAATCAGCCCCAGCATTTT; CDR3 protein: CASSSRVNNQPQHF